This TCR beta chain was captured in a study of blood T cell repertoires in COVID-19. For the study at large: Sites across the United States, Italy and Spain contributed samples from acute and convalescent COVID-19. T cells, B-cell-depleted T cells, or PBMCs supplied cDNA or gDNA.

As handled by the study authors: Estimates of nucleated cell counts were drawn from the amplification of reference gene primers. Libraries were prepared by immunoSEQ multiplex PCR; TCRdb keeps only in-frame clonotypes and omits some of them. V, J and clone size were drawn from that table, and D and trimming were deduced from the DNA. The repertoire holds fewer than 20,000 clones, with approximately 81% as singletons. V lost 5 bases, J lost 7 bases, and 5 bases stayed unmatched. This CDR3 is built from 13 residues. Sequences were obtained from peripheral blood. This TCR was sampled from a human donor with active COVID-19. The donor label of this sample is uncertain. The J gene is TRBJ1-1, the V gene TRBV12-3 or TRBV12-4; 9 nucleotides align to TRBD1. This CDR3 is CASSPDRGSEAFF. CDR3 DNA sequence: TGTGCCAGCAGTCCGGACAGGGGCAGTGAAGCTTTCTTT.